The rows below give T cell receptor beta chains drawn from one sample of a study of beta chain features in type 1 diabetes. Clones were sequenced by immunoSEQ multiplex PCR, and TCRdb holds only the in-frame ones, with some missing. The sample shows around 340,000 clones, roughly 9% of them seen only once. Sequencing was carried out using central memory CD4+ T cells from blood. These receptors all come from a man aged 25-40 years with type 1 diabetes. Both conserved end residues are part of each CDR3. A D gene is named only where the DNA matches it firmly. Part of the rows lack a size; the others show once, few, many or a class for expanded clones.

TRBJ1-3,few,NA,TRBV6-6,TGTGCCACTCGTCCCCTCTCTGGAAACACCATATATTTT,CATRPLSGNTIYF
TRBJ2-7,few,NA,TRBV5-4,TGTGCCAGCAGCCAGCAGGCAGGATCCTACGAGCAGTACTTC,CASSQQAGSYEQYF
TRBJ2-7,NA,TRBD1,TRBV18,TGTGCCAGCTCACCGTTGACCGGGACAGGGTTATACGAGCAGTACTTC,CASSPLTGTGLYEQYF
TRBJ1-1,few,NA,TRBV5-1,TGCGCCAGCAGGGACCGAACAGGAGACTACATGAACACTGAAGCTTTCTTT,CASRDRTGDYMNTEAFF
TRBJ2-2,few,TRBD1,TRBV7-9,TGTGCCAGCAGCACTCGGACAGGGTCTGCCGGGGAGCTGTTTTTT,CASSTRTGSAGELFF
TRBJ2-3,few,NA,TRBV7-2,TGTGCCAGCACCCCGGCGGATACGCAGTATTTT,CASTPADTQYF
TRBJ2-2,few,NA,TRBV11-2,TGTGCCAGCAGCCGGGATCTCTCGAGAAACACCGGGGAGCTGTTTTTT,CASSRDLSRNTGELFF
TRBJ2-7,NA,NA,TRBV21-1,TGTGCCAGCAGCCCTCGGACGCAATCCTACGAGCAGTACTTC,CASSPRTQSYEQYF
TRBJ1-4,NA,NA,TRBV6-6,TGTGCCAGCAGTCTTCGAGGTGAAAAACTGTTTTTT,CASSLRGEKLFF
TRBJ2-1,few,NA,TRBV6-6,TGTGCCAGCAGCTCAAACGACAATGAGCAGTTCTTC,CASSSNDNEQFF
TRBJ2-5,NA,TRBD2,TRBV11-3,TGTGCCAGCAGCTCCACACCGAGACTAGCGGGGTACCAAGAGACCCAGTACTTC,CASSSTPRLAGYQETQYF
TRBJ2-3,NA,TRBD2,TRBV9,TGTGCCAGCAGCACTCCGGGACTAGGCACAGATACGCAGTATTTT,CASSTPGLGTDTQYF
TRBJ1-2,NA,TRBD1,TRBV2,TGTGCCAGCAGGACAGGGCAGGACTATGGCTACACCTTC,CASRTGQDYGYTF
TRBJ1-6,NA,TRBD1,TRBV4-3,TGCGCCAGCAGCCAAGATCATCCGGGACAGGGATTCTCACCCCTCCACTTT,CASSQDHPGQGFSPLHF
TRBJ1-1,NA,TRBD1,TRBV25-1,TGTGCCAGCAGCCTTTCAACAGGGGGTGGGAACACTGAAGCTTTCTTT,CASSLSTGGGNTEAFF
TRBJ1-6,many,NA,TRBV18,TGTGCCAGCTCACCACAAGGGGGGAATTCACCCCTCCACTTT,CASSPQGGNSPLHF
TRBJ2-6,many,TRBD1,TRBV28,TGTGCCAGCAGTCCACAACCGGGACAGGGGGCTGGGGCCAACGTCCTGACTTTC,CASSPQPGQGAGANVLTF
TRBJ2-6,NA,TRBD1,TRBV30,TGTGCCTTCCTTAGGGACAGGACCCGCTCTGGGGCCAACGTCCTGACTTTC,CAFLRDRTRSGANVLTF
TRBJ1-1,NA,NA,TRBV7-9,TGTGCCAGCAGCTTAAGGCAGGGGTCAAACACTGAAGCTTTCTTT,CASSLRQGSNTEAFF
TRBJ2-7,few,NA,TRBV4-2,TGTGCCAGCAGAAGGACGGACTCCTACGAGCAGTACTTC,CASRRTDSYEQYF
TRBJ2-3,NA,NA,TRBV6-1,TGTGCCAGCAGTGAAGGGGGGGCCGCAGATACGCAGTATTTT,CASSEGGAADTQYF
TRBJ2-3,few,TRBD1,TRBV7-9,TGTGCCAGCAGCTATGACAGGGGAGCAGATACGCAGTATTTT,CASSYDRGADTQYF
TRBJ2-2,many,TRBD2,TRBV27,TGTGCCAGCAGTTTTTGGCAGCCGGGGGGAAACACCGGGGAGCTGTTTTTT,CASSFWQPGGNTGELFF
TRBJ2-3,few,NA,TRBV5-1,TGCGCCAGCAGCTTGGCCGGAACAGATACGCAGTATTTT,CASSLAGTDTQYF
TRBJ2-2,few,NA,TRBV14,TGTGCCAGCAGCCAATGGGGCCGGGCCGAGAACACCGGGGAGCTGTTTTTT,CASSQWGRAENTGELFF
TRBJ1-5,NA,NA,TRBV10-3,TGTGCCATCAGGGATAACAATCAGCCCCAGCATTTT,CAIRDNNQPQHF
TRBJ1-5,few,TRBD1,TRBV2,TGTGCCAGCAACTTAGACAGGGGCAATCAGCCCCAGCATTTT,CASNLDRGNQPQHF
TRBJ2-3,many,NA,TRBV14,TGTGCCAGCAGCCTCCGGCTGACAGATACGCAGTATTTT,CASSLRLTDTQYF
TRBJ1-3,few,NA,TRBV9,TGTGCCAGCAGCGTAGGACAGGAGGGAAACACCATATATTTT,CASSVGQEGNTIYF
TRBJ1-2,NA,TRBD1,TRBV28,TGTGCCAGCAGTTTATGGACAGGGACCAACTATGGCTACACCTTC,CASSLWTGTNYGYTF